One sample yielded the 32 T cell receptor beta chains listed below, sequenced in a study of cytomegalovirus exposure and HLA in healthy donors (dated by TCRdb to between 2016 and 2019). Receptor libraries were prepared by the immunoSEQ multiplex PCR assay. The multiplex PCR relied on a mix of 60 forward primers for TCR Vbeta segments and 13 reverse primers for TCR Jbeta segments. TCRdb's version of the immuneACCESS table is confined to in-frame rearrangements and falls short of the full clone set. An unresolved V gene accounts for under half of the shortfall where checked; the remainder is of unknown origin. The sample table holds under 150,000 clones, of which around three quarters were seen once. The top ten hold over 2% of the sample. Source material: PBMCs. The receptors were gathered from a woman aged 55 to 70 in good health and CMV-seropositive.

V is TRBV2 and J is TRBJ1-5; 7 bases align to TRBD1. The CDR3 has 14 amino acids. V lost 1 base and J lost 6; bases outside the gene matches: 3. CDR1 and CDR2 from the germline V gene are SNHLY and FYNNEI. CDR3 protein: CASSEDRGGQPQHF. The CDR3 DNA sequence: TGTGCCAGCAGTGAAGACAGGGGAGGTCAGCCCCAGCATTTT. The variable domain in full, completed from reference TRBV2 and TRBJ1-5, reads EPEVTQTPSHQVTQMGQEVILRCVPISNHLYFYWYRQILGQKVEFLVSFYNNEISEKSEIFDDQFSVERPDGSNFTLKIRSTKLEDSAMYFCASSEDRGGQPQHFGDGTRLSIL.

The J gene is TRBJ2-3, the V gene TRBV7-2, with 7 bases lining up with TRBD2. Looked up from germline, CDR1 is SGHTA and CDR2 is FQGNSA. The CDR3 has 15 residues. V dropped 8 bases and J dropped 1; count of bases not matched to a gene: 9. DNA for the CDR3: TGTGCCAGCCGGGGTGGGGGACTACGCACAGATACGCAGTATTTT. It encodes CASRGGGLRTDTQYF.

This clone is a singleton in its sample. The genes are TRBV10-2 and TRBJ1-6, with D perhaps TRBD1 (5 bases). Germline V lookup: CDR1 WSHSY, CDR2 SAAADI. V was shortened by 6 bases and J by 3 bases, with 12 bases between the two germline ends. This CDR3 region has 15 residues. In DNA form, the CDR3 reads TGCGCCAGCAGCGCGGACACCAACTATAATTCACCCCTCCACTTT. Amino acid sequence: CASSADTNYNSPLHF.

This clone was seen more than once but under ten times. The chain links TRBV29-1 to TRBJ1-1, with D unresolved. Between the trimmed V and J ends, which lost 6 bases and 4 bases, there was a span of 6 bases. CDR3 size: 10 residues. The germline V gene encodes CDR1 SQVTM and CDR2 ANQGSEA. The CDR3 nucleotides read TGCAGCGTCGTATCCACTGAAGCTTTCTTT. Its translation: CSVVSTEAFF.

The chain employs TRBV2 and TRBJ1-6; D remains unclear. The CDR3 consists of 11 residues. CDR1 is SNHLY and CDR2 is FYNNEI in the germline V gene. V was clipped by 5 bases and J by 8 bases, with 4 bases between them. The CDR3 here is CASSYHSPLHF. In nucleotides, the CDR3 is TGTGCCAGCAGTTATCATTCACCCCTCCACTTT.

This clone showed up just a few times. J is TRBJ2-7 and V is TRBV6-5, with TRBD1 matching 12 bases. The J segment lost 6 bases and the V segment lost 0 bases, leaving 6 bases of the junction unmatched. The CDR3 contains 16 residues. The germline V gene has CDR1 MNHEY and CDR2 SVGAGI. CDR3 sequence: CASSYSAGTGGFEQYF. The DNA of the CDR3 is TGTGCCAGCAGTTACTCAGCCGGGACAGGGGGCTTCGAGCAGTACTTC.

This chain links TRBV20-1 with TRBJ1-1, with D unresolved. This CDR3 region has 11 residues. The V gene's germline CDR1 is DFQATT and CDR2 SNEGSKA (reference sequence). The CDR3 nucleotides read TGCAGGAAAGCACGGGACACTGAAGCTTTCTTT. Translated: CRKARDTEAFF.

The chain uses TRBV28 and TRBJ1-2; the match to TRBD1 covers 10 bases. The CDR3 is 13 amino acids. Losses at the gene ends were 7 bases for V and 4 bases for J; bases not matched to a gene: 3. Per the germline V gene, CDR1 is MDHEN and CDR2 is SYDVKM. The CDR3: CASKGQGFYGYTF. CDR3 sequence (DNA): TGTGCCAGCAAGGGACAGGGGTTCTATGGCTACACCTTC.

V is TRBV11-2 and J is TRBJ1-4; TRBD1 is a possible D gene (6 bases). The CDR3 covers 16 residues. The ends were cut back, 0 bases at V and 3 bases at J, with 11 bases in the middle. Germline assignment: CDR1 SGHAT and CDR2 FQNNGV. CDR3 residues: CASSLEGGAPNEKLFF. DNA for the CDR3: TGTGCCAGCAGCTTAGAAGGGGGGGCACCTAATGAAAAACTGTTTTTT.

This clone has only one observation. V and J are TRBV6-5 and TRBJ1-6; D is perhaps TRBD1 (5 bases). With 7 bases removed from V and 7 bases from J, the gap between germline ends came to 14 bases. Germline CDR1 reads MNHEY; CDR2 reads SVGAGI. The CDR3 totals 14 residues. Here the CDR3 DNA reads TGTGCCAGCACTGGGACGGGAGGCAATTCACCCCTCCACTTT. It encodes CASTGTGGNSPLHF.

The rearrangement joins TRBV5-4 to TRBJ1-2; TRBD1 matches at 7 bases. The CDR3 runs 13 residues. The germline gives CDR1 SGHNT, CDR2 YYREEE (reference sequence). Germline trimming cut 4 bases from V and 10 bases from J; bases unmatched to any gene: 10. The CDR3 DNA is TGTGCCAGCAGCGTTGGGGACGGACAGGACTACACCTTC. It is translated as CASSVGDGQDYTF.

The genes are TRBV9 and TRBJ1-1; 7 bases agree with TRBD1. The ends lost 0 bases at V and 8 bases at J; junction bases unmatched: 4. CDR3 length: 13 amino acids. Germline V CDR1 and CDR2: SGDLS, YYNGEE. The CDR3 loop reads CASSVGTGTEAFF. CDR3 sequence (DNA): TGTGCCAGCAGCGTAGGGACAGGAACCGAAGCTTTCTTT.

The chain recombines TRBV20-1 with TRBJ1-6; weak D call: TRBD1 (5 bases). The CDR3 consists of 11 residues. Trimming took off 5 bases at V and 15 bases at J, with 14 bases between the two ends. The germline V gene encodes CDR1 DFQATT and CDR2 SNEGSKA (reference sequence). The CDR3 region is CSAGAGDILHF. In DNA, the CDR3 is TGCAGTGCTGGGGCGGGGGATATCCTCCACTTT.

V usage is TRBV29-1 and J usage is TRBJ2-7, with D uncertain. CDR3 length: 14 residues. The germline gives CDR1 SQVTM, CDR2 ANQGSEA. The V gene lost 0 bases and the J gene lost 2 bases, with 11 bases spanning the gap. The chain's CDR3 is CSVEDRGSTYEQYF. CDR3 nucleotide sequence: TGCAGCGTTGAAGATAGAGGATCCACCTACGAGCAGTACTTC.

This clone was picked up a small number of times. The V call is TRBV10-3, the J call TRBJ2-7; D is perhaps TRBD2 (5 bases). This CDR3 spans 13 amino acids. The V end lost 11 bases, the J end lost 2 bases, and 16 bases lay between the germline ends. In germline, CDR1 is ENHRY, CDR2 SYGVKD. CDR3 DNA sequence: TGTGCCGCGTTAGAGGGAAGCGCCTACGAGCAGTACTTC. Its translation is CAALEGSAYEQYF.

V gene TRBV19 combines with J gene TRBJ2-7, with 8 bases lining up with TRBD1. Trimming at V came to 6 bases and at J to 2 bases, leaving 12 bases not matched to a gene. The V gene's germline CDR1 is LNHDA and CDR2 SQIVND (reference sequence). The CDR3 is 16 amino acids. The CDR3 DNA reads as TGTGCCAGTAGCTCTCACGGGGCAGGGGGCACCTACGAGCAGTACTTC. Translating it yields CASSSHGAGGTYEQYF.

This clone came up a few times. This rearrangement joins TRBV5-1 to TRBJ2-2; TRBD1 matches 8 bases. The CDR3 is made up of 15 amino acids. The germline gives CDR1 SGHRS, CDR2 YFSETQ. Germline trimming cut 6 bases from V and 7 bases from J; bases unmatched to any gene: 11. The CDR3 sequence is CASMWTGSRGGELFF. The CDR3 DNA follows: TGCGCCAGCATGTGGACAGGGTCGAGAGGCGGGGAGCTGTTTTTT.

The gene calls are TRBV28 and TRBJ2-1; possible D gene TRBD2, 5 bases. The CDR3 runs 17 residues. Germline V lookup: CDR1 MDHEN, CDR2 SYDVKM. V was clipped by 3 bases and J by 0 bases, with 15 bases between them. For the CDR3, the DNA is TGTGCCAGCAGTTTTATGGGAGTGGTTAGCTCCTACAATGAGCAGTTCTTC. This encodes CASSFMGVVSSYNEQFF.

V usage is TRBV7-9 and J usage is TRBJ2-5; 8 bases fit TRBD2. Trimming took 4 bases from V and 1 from J; bases not matched to a gene: 8. The CDR3 has 16 residues. Germline CDR1 is SEHNR and CDR2 is FQNEAQ (reference sequence). The CDR3 sequence is CASSSLRAGGQETQYF. CDR3 sequence (DNA): TGTGCCAGCAGCTCCCTGAGGGCGGGGGGCCAAGAGACCCAGTACTTC.

This chain connects TRBV10-3 to TRBJ1-1; no reliable D call. Germline V gives CDR1 ENHRY, CDR2 SYGVKD. This CDR3 spans 12 amino acids. V lost 3 bases to trimming and J lost 11 bases, with 13 bases between them. The CDR3 DNA sequence: TGTGCCATCAGTGAAACAAAGCGGGAGGCTTTCTTT. Amino acid sequence: CAISETKREAFF.

CDR3 sequence (DNA): TGCGCCAGCAGTGAGCCCGGTTATGGCTACACCTTC. This encodes CASSEPGYGYTF. The chain has TRBV10-2 and TRBJ1-2, with D hard to call. Trimming stripped 2 bases from V and 5 bases from J, with 6 bases between. This CDR3 is 12 amino acids long. In germline, CDR1 is WSHSY, CDR2 SAAADI.

The chain carries TRBV15 and TRBJ2-1; 9 bases are shared with TRBD1. The CDR3 has 15 residues. Trimming took 5 bases from V and 10 from J; bases not matched to a gene: 12. Germline V gene lookup returns CDR1 LNHNV and CDR2 YYDKDF (reference sequence). The CDR3, as DNA: TGTGCCACCAGCCGTTCGGGACAGGGATTGGACGAGCAGTTCTTC. This gives the protein CATSRSGQGLDEQFF.

V usage is TRBV7-2 and J usage is TRBJ2-5; D not resolved. Deletions cut 4 bases from V and 2 bases from J, with 14 bases between. Germline V CDR1 and CDR2: SGHTA, FQGNSA. The CDR3 is made up of 15 amino acids. In DNA form, the CDR3 reads TGTGCCAGCAGCTCCTTGGTCCTCAGACAAGAGACCCAGTACTTC. Translating gives CASSSLVLRQETQYF.

The chain couples TRBV21-1 to TRBJ2-2; the table's D call, TRBD2, was not checked against the DNA. TRBV21-1 counts as a pseudogene. This CDR3 is 17 amino acids long. This chain's CDR3 is CASSNPTSGGDTGELFF. As DNA, the CDR3 is TGTGCCAGCAGCAACCCCACAAGCGGGGGAGACACCGGGGAGCTGTTTTTT.

This clone showed up just once. This rearrangement joins TRBV5-1 to TRBJ1-5; 9 nucleotides agree with TRBD1. CDR1 is SGHRS and CDR2 is YFSETQ in the germline V gene. Losses at the gene ends were 4 bases for V and 3 bases for J; bases not matched to a gene: 5. The CDR3 sequence is 15 residues long. CDR3 loop: CASSEGTGHNQPQHF. The CDR3 coding sequence is TGCGCCAGCAGCGAAGGGACAGGGCACAATCAGCCCCAGCATTTT.

The chain employs TRBV25-1 and TRBJ1-6, with TRBD1 matching 8 bases. Germline CDR1 and CDR2: MGHDK and SYGVNS. V was clipped by 6 bases and J by 7 bases; unmatched bases: 8. CDR3 length: 15 residues. The CDR3 nucleotides read TGTGCCAGCAGCGCCCCCACAGGGGGAAATTCACCCCTCCACTTT. Its translation: CASSAPTGGNSPLHF.

The chain uses TRBV7-9 and TRBJ1-4; the D gene is possibly TRBD1 (6 bases). The CDR3 extends over 14 amino acids. Germline values: CDR1 SEHNR, CDR2 FQNEAQ (reference sequence). V was trimmed by 5 bases and J by 5 bases, leaving 12 bases between them. The CDR3 DNA is TGTGCCAGCAGCCCTACAGGGCCCAATGAAAAACTGTTTTTT. Encoded protein: CASSPTGPNEKLFF.

The chain uses TRBV6-1 and TRBJ1-5; 9 bases match TRBD1. Germline trimming cut 2 bases from V and 4 bases from J; bases unmatched to any gene: 6. Germline-derived CDR1 and CDR2 are MNHNS and SASEGT. The CDR3 covers 16 residues. The chain's CDR3 is CASSEFSGTGNQPQHF. CDR3 coding DNA: TGTGCCAGCAGTGAATTCTCCGGGACAGGGAATCAGCCCCAGCATTTT.

The CDR3 DNA reads TGCGCCAGCAGCGTGGGGGCGGGGGCTCTCTACAATGAGCAGTTCTTC. Translation: CASSVGAGALYNEQFF. The chain employs TRBV5-1 and TRBJ2-1; perhaps TRBD2 as D (7 bases). CDR1 is SGHRS, CDR2 YFSETQ, per germline. The CDR3 is 16 residues long. The V end lost 4 bases, the J end lost 3 bases, and 17 bases lay between the germline ends.

This clone was recorded only once. The chain combines TRBV7-8 with TRBJ1-1; TRBD1 agrees at 9 bases. The V gene's germline CDR1 is SGHVS and CDR2 FQNEAQ. This CDR3 contains 16 residues. V trimming: 5 bases; J trimming: 4 bases; junction bases outside the gene matches: 11. The CDR3 DNA is TGTGCCAGCAGCCTCGGGACAGGGAGAGGGAGCACTGAAGCTTTCTTT. Amino acids: CASSLGTGRGSTEAFF.

The gene calls are TRBV19 and TRBJ2-7; the match to TRBD1 covers 12 bases. CDR1 and CDR2 (germline): LNHDA, SQIVND (reference sequence). Unmatched junction bases numbered 9, after V lost 6 bases and J lost 3 bases. This CDR3 comprises 16 residues. The CDR3 protein is CASRGTGGETYYEQYF. The DNA for the CDR3 is TGTGCCAGTAGAGGGACAGGGGGCGAGACCTACTACGAGCAGTACTTC.

In DNA form, the CDR3 reads TGTGCCAGCAGCTTAGGGAGCGGGGGGGCCCCCTACAATGAGCAGTTCTTC. It translates to CASSLGSGGAPYNEQFF. The genes are TRBV7-3 and TRBJ2-1; TRBD2 matches 10 bases. Germline assignment: CDR1 SGHTA and CDR2 FQGTGA. The CDR3 totals 17 residues. The J segment lost 2 bases and the V segment lost 2 bases, leaving 6 bases of the junction unmatched.